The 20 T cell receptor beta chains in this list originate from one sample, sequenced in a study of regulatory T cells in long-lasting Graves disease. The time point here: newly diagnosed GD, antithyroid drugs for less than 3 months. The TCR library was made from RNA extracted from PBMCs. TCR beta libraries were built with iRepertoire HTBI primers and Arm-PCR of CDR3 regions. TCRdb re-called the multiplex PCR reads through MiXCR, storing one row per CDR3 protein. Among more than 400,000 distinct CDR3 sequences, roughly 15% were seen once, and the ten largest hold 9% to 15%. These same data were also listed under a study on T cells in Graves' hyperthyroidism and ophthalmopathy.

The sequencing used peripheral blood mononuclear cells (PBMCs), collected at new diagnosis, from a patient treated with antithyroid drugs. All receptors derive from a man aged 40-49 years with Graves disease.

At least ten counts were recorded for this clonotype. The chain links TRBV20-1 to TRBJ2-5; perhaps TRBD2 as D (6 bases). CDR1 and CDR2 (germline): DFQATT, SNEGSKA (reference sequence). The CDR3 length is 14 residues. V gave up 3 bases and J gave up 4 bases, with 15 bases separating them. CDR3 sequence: CSASRRRAGETQYF. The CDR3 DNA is TGCAGTGCTAGTAGGCGGCGAGCGGGAGAGACCCAGTACTTC.

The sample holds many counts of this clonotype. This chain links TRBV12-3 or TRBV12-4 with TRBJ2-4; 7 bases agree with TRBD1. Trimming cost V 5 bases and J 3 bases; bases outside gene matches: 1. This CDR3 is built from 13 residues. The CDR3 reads CASSRDSKNIQYF. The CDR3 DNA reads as TGTGCCAGCAGTCGGGACAGCAAAAACATTCAGTACTTC.

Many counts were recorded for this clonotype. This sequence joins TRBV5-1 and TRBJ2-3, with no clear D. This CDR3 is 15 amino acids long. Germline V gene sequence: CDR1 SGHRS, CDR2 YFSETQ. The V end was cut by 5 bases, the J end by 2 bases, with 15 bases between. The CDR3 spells CASRVSLYDTDTQYF. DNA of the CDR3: TGCGCCAGCAGAGTGTCACTATACGACACAGATACGCAGTATTTT.

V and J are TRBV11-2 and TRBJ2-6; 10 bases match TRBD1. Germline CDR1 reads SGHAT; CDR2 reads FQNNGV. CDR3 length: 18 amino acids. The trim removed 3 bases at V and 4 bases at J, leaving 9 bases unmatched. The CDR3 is CASSLPTGGARGANVLTF. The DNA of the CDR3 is TGTGCCAGCAGCTTGCCGACAGGGGGCGCGAGAGGGGCCAACGTCCTGACTTTC.

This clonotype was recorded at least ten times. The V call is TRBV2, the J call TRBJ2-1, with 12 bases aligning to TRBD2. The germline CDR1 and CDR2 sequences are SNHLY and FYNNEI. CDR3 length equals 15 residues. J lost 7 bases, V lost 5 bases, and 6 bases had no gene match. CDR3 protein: CASSLLAGGRNEQFF. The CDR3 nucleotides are TGTGCCAGCAGTCTACTAGCGGGAGGTAGGAATGAGCAGTTCTTC.

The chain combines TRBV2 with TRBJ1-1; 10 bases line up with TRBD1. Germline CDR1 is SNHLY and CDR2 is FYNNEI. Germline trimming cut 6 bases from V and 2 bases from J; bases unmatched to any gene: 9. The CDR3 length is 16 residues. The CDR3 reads CASSAGTGASNTEAFF. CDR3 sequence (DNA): TGTGCCAGCAGCGCCGGGACAGGGGCCTCAAACACTGAAGCTTTCTTT.

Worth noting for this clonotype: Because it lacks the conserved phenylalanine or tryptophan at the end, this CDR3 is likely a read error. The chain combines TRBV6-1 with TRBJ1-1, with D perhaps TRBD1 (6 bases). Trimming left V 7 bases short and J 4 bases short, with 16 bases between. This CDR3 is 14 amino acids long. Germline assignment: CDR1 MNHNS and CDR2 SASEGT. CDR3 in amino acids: CASKQQGGITEAFS. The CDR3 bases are TGTGCCAGCAAGCAACAGGGTGGAATCACTGAAGCTTTCTCT.

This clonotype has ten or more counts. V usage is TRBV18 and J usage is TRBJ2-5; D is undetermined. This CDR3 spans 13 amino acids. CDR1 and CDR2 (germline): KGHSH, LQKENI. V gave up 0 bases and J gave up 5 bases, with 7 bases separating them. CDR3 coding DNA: TGTGCCAGCTCACCACCTAGCTCGGAGACCCAGTACTTC. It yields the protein CASSPPSSETQYF.

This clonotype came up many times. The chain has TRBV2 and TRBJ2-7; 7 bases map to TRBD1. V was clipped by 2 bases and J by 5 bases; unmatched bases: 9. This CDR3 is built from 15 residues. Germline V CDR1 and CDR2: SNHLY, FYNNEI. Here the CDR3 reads CASSELETGSNEQYF. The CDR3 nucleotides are TGTGCCAGCAGTGAACTTGAGACAGGGTCCAACGAGCAGTACTTC.

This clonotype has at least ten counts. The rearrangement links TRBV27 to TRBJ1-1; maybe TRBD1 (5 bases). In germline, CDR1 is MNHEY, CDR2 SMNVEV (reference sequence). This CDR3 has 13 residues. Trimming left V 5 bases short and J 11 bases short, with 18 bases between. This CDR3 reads CASSPVMGRGAFF. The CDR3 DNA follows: TGTGCCAGCAGTCCGGTTATGGGGCGCGGGGCTTTCTTT.

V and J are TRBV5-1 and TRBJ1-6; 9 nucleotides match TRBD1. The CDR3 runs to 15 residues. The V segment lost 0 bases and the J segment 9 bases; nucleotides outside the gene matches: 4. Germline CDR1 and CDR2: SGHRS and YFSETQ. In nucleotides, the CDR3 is TGCGCCAGCAGCTTGGATGACAGGGGGAGTTCACCCCTCCACTTT. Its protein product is CASSLDDRGSSPLHF.

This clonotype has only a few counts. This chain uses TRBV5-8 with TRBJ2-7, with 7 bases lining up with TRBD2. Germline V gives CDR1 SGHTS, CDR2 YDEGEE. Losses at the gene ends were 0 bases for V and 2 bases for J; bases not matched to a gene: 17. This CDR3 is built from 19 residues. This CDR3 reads CASSLAPPGGTLRAYEQYF. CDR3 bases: TGTGCCAGCAGCTTGGCCCCACCCGGGGGGACCCTCAGGGCCTACGAGCAGTACTTC.

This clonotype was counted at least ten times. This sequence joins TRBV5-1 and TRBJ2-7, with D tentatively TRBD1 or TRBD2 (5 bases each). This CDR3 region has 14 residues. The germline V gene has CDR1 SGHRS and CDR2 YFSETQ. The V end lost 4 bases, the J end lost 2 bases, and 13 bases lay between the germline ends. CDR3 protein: CASSRGDGTYEQYF. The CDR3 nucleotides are TGCGCCAGCAGCAGAGGGGACGGGACCTACGAGCAGTACTTC.

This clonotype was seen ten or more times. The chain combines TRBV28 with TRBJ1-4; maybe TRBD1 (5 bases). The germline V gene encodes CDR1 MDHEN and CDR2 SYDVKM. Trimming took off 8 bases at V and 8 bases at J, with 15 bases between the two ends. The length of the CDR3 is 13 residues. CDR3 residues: CASARQGGEKLFF. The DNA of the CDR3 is TGTGCCAGCGCCAGGCAGGGTGGAGAAAAACTGTTTTTT.

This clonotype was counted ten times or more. The CDR3 region is CASSPPGPPSLGSYTF. The CDR3, as DNA: TGTGCCAGCAGCCCTCCGGGACCGCCCTCTCTGGGAAGCTACACCTTC. The chain combines TRBV11-2 with TRBJ1-2; tentatively, D is TRBD1 (5 bases). Trimming cost V 5 bases and J 9 bases, with 25 bases left between them. The germline CDR1 and CDR2 sequences are SGHAT and FQNNGV. This CDR3 comprises 16 residues.

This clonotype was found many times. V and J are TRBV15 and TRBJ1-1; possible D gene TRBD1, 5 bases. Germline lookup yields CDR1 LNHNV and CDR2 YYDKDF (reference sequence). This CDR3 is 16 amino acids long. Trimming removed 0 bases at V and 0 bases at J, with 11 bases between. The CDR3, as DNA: TGTGCCACCAGCAGAGACAGACAGACAATGAACACTGAAGCTTTCTTT. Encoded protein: CATSRDRQTMNTEAFF.

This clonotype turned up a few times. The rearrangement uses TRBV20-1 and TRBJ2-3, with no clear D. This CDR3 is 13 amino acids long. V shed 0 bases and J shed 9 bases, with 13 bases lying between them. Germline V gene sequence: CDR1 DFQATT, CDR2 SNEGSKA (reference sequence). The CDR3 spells CSARDRTPRTQYF. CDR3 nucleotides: TGCAGTGCTAGAGATCGGACCCCCCGAACGCAGTATTTT.

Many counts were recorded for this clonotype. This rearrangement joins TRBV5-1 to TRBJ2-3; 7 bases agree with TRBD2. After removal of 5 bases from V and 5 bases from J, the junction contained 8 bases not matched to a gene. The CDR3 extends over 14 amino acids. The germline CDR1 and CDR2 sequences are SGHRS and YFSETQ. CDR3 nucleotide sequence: TGCGCCAGCAGAGGCGGGAGACGTGGAGATACGCAGTATTTT. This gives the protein CASRGGRRGDTQYF. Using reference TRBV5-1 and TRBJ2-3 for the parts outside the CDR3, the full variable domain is KAGVTQTPRYLIKTRGQQVTLSCSPISGHRSVSWYQQTPGQGLQFLFEYFSETQRNKGNFPGRFSGRQFSNSRSEMNVSTLELGDSALYLCASRGGRRGDTQYFGPGTRLTVL.

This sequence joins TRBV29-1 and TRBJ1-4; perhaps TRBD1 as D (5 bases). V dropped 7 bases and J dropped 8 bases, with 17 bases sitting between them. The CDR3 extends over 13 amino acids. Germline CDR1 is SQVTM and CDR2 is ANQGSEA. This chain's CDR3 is CSAQNGAGEKLFF. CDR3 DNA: TGCAGCGCGCAAAACGGGGCGGGCGAAAAACTGTTTTTT.

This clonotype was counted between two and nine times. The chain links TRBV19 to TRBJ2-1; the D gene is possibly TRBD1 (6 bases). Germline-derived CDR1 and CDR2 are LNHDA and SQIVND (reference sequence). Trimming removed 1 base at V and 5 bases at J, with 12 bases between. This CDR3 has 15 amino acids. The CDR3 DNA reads TGTGCCAGTAGTATAGGGGGGACAACAGACAATGAGCAGTTCTTC. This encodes CASSIGGTTDNEQFF.